These T cell receptor beta chains were read from a single sample in a study of blood T cells in healthy people across ages. A single record per CDR3 protein comes from TCRdb applying MiXCR to the 5' RACE reads. The sample has 1.8 million or so distinct CDR3 sequences, around 42% seen once; the top ten hold approximately 22%. The specimen was blood. The receptors stem from a human donor in good health. Both conserved end residues are part of each CDR3. A D gene is named only where the DNA matches it firmly. Clone size is shown for a subset of rows, as once, few, many or a class of expanded clone.

j_gene	d_gene	v_gene	abundance	CDR3aa	CDR3nt
TRBJ2-7	NA	TRBV20-1	NA	CSARRFQGYNEQYF	TGCAGTGCTAGACGTTTTCAGGGGTACAACGAGCAGTACTTC
TRBJ2-7	NA	TRBV20-1	few	CSGGDSSYEQYF	TGCAGTGGGGGGGACAGTTCCTACGAGCAGTACTTC
TRBJ2-7	NA	TRBV19	NA	CASSIAGSTYEQYF	TGTGCCAGTAGTATCGCGGGCAGTACCTACGAGCAGTACTTC
TRBJ2-5	NA	TRBV5-1	NA	CASSLGTVWGQETQYF	TGCGCCAGCAGCTTGGGGACAGTTTGGGGACAAGAGACCCAGTACTTC
TRBJ1-2	NA	TRBV29-1	NA	CSVDRQYGYTF	TGCAGCGTGGACCGACAGTATGGCTACACCTTC
TRBJ1-2	TRBD1	TRBV6-1	NA	CASSELGRGHYNYGYTF	TGTGCCAGCAGTGAATTGGGCAGGGGGCATTATAACTATGGCTACACCTTC
TRBJ2-7	NA	TRBV9	NA	CASSVGIGGSYEQYF	TGTGCCAGCAGCGTAGGAATAGGGGGCTCCTACGAGCAGTACTTC
TRBJ1-2	NA	TRBV6-6	NA	CASSYSGPTGRDYDYTF	TGTGCCAGCAGTTACTCGGGTCCCACAGGGAGGGACTATGACTACACCTTC
TRBJ2-1	NA	TRBV7-2	few	CASSLGLTVLSYNEQFF	TGTGCCAGCAGCTTAGGGTTGACAGTTCTCTCCTACAATGAGCAGTTCTTC
TRBJ2-3	NA	TRBV15	NA	CATSQGVSSGGPEDTQYF	TGTGCCACCTCACAGGGAGTGTCTAGCGGCGGACCGGAGGATACGCAGTATTTT
TRBJ1-1	TRBD1	TRBV6-6	NA	CASSSADRVGTEAFF	TGTGCCAGCAGTTCTGCTGACAGGGTAGGAACTGAAGCTTTCTTT
TRBJ2-1	TRBD1	TRBV29-1	NA	CSVRTGGYNEQFF	TGCAGCGTCAGGACAGGGGGCTACAATGAGCAGTTCTTC
TRBJ1-5	NA	TRBV12-3/TRBV12-4	NA	CASSSRTDFNQPQHF	TGTGCCAGCAGTTCCCGGACAGATTTCAATCAGCCCCAGCATTTT
TRBJ2-5	NA	TRBV20-1	NA	CSASVFGGDQETQDF	TGCAGTGCTAGTGTTTTTGGCGGTGATCAAGAGACCCAGGACTTC
TRBJ1-6	NA	TRBV27	NA	CASSLRGPYSPLHF	TGTGCCAGCAGTTTAAGGGGCCCATATTCACCCCTCCACTTT
TRBJ1-1	NA	TRBV10-3	few	CAISEQVNTEAFF	TGTGCCATCAGTGAACAGGTGAACACTGAAGCTTTCTTT
TRBJ1-2	TRBD1	TRBV28	NA	CASSTSDRAYGYTF	TGTGCCAGCAGTACCTCGGACAGGGCCTATGGCTACACCTTC
TRBJ2-5	NA	TRBV20-1	few	CSAPRVGDQETQYF	TGCAGTGCCCCGCGTGTGGGGGACCAAGAGACCCAGTACTTC
TRBJ2-3	NA	TRBV11-2	few	CASSFNPNTDTQYF	TGTGCCAGCAGCTTTAATCCTAACACAGATACGCAGTATTTT